Below are 26 T cell receptor beta chains sequenced from a single sample in a study of shared clonotypes between healthy human individuals (dated by TCRdb to about 2020). Libraries came from the immunoSEQ multiplex PCR assay. TCRdb limited this immuneACCESS table to in-frame rearrangements with V and J called. A share of clones is missing; checked studies link under half to unresolved V genes, and the rest is unexplained. The sample includes fewer than 850,000 clones, with around 90% observed a single time. 34% of the sample rests with the top ten. What was sequenced was memory CD8+ T cells from PBMCs. Taken with the paper, the label for cell subset or site translates to: CD45RO+ cells pooled with CCR7-negative TemRA cells. The receptors here all came from a man aged 18-30 years in good health. Some clones in this sample may be carry-over from other donors' samples.

The chain has TRBV4-1 and TRBJ2-7; D is unresolved. The CDR3 extends over 15 amino acids. Germline-derived CDR1 and CDR2 are MGHRA and YSYEKL. V was trimmed by 3 bases and J by 1 base, leaving 13 bases between them. The chain's CDR3 is CASSQETYQSYEQYF. As DNA, the CDR3 is TGCGCCAGCAGCCAGGAGACGTACCAGTCCTACGAGCAGTACTTC.

This chain uses TRBV12-5 with TRBJ2-1; 7 bases are a match to TRBD2. The CDR3 runs to 16 residues. With 1 base clipped from V and 4 bases from J, the junction kept 7 bases outside the gene matches. Germline-derived CDR1 and CDR2 are LGHNT and FRNRAP. The CDR3 DNA reads as TGTGCTAGTGGTTTGGACGGGAGGACAAATTACAATGAGCAGTTCTTC. Its protein product is CASGLDGRTNYNEQFF.

V is TRBV14 and J is TRBJ2-3, with 9 bases matching TRBD2. The V gene end was trimmed by 2 bases and the J gene end by 2 bases; junction bases not matched to a gene: 8. CDR1 SGHDN and CDR2 FVKESK come from the germline V gene. This CDR3 comprises 17 residues. The CDR3: CASSQLPTSGNTDTQYF. The CDR3 nucleotides read TGTGCCAGCAGCCAATTACCGACTAGCGGAAACACAGATACGCAGTATTTT.

Comment on this clone: The sample holds other DNA sequences that translate to the same CDR3. The chain uses TRBV27 and TRBJ2-3; D gene uncertain. V shed 2 bases and J shed 2 bases, with 8 bases lying between them. Germline values: CDR1 MNHEY, CDR2 SMNVEV (reference sequence). This CDR3 comprises 14 residues. The DNA for the CDR3 is TGTGCCAGCAGTTTACTGGCTTACACAGATACGCAGTATTTT. It yields the protein CASSLLAYTDTQYF.

This clone has a single count. The J gene is TRBJ2-5, the V gene TRBV6-1; TRBD1 might be the D (5 bases). The CDR3 loop spans 14 amino acids. The V end lost 2 bases, the J end lost 4 bases, and 11 bases lay between the germline ends. Germline values: CDR1 MNHNS, CDR2 SASEGT. The CDR3 loop reads CASSENYRTETQYF. The CDR3 DNA sequence: TGTGCCAGCAGTGAAAACTACAGGACAGAGACCCAGTACTTC.

V is TRBV11-2 and J is TRBJ2-2, with TRBD2 matching over 11 bases. Germline CDR1 is SGHAT and CDR2 is FQNNGV. After removal of 5 bases from V and 5 bases from J, the junction contained 4 bases not matched to a gene. CDR3 length: 15 residues. This CDR3 reads CASSPLAGGTGELFF. The CDR3 DNA reads TGTGCCAGCAGCCCTCTAGCGGGAGGAACCGGGGAGCTGTTTTTT.

Worth noting for this clone: Within the sample, other DNA sequences also encode this same CDR3. The J gene is TRBJ2-7, the V gene TRBV9; tentatively, D is TRBD2 (5 bases). This CDR3 contains 14 residues. The germline V gene encodes CDR1 SGDLS and CDR2 YYNGEE. Trimming took off 0 bases at V and 4 bases at J, with 11 bases between the two ends. This chain's CDR3 is CASSVGGGGYEQYF. CDR3 in DNA: TGTGCCAGCAGCGTAGGAGGCGGAGGTTACGAGCAGTACTTC.

The gene calls are TRBV15 and TRBJ2-7, with no clear D. The CDR3 runs 12 residues. Between the trimmed V and J ends, which lost 3 bases and 10 bases, there was a span of 13 bases. Germline lookup yields CDR1 LNHNV and CDR2 YYDKDF (reference sequence). CDR3 residues: CATSRGSGPQYF. CDR3 bases: TGTGCCACCAGCAGGGGCTCGGGCCCCCAGTACTTC.

CDR3 in DNA: TGTGCCAGCTCACCAATGAGCCCTTCGGGCTATGGCTACACCTTC. Its protein product is CASSPMSPSGYGYTF. The chain uses TRBV18 and TRBJ1-2; unclear D gene. Germline values: CDR1 KGHSH, CDR2 LQKENI. This CDR3 spans 15 amino acids. Trimming took off 2 bases at V and 4 bases at J, with 14 bases between the two ends.

The V gene is TRBV7-9, the J gene TRBJ2-7; TRBD1 is a possible D gene (7 bases). CDR1 SEHNR and CDR2 FQNEAQ come from the germline V gene (reference sequence). V gave up 6 bases and J gave up 2 bases, with 14 bases separating them. CDR3 length: 14 amino acids. CDR3: CASRRDSLTYEQYF. In DNA form, the CDR3 reads TGTGCCAGCAGGCGGGACAGCCTGACCTACGAGCAGTACTTC.

V usage is TRBV7-9 and J usage is TRBJ2-1; D gene unclear. This CDR3 has 13 amino acids. From germline, CDR1 is SEHNR and CDR2 FQNEAQ (reference sequence). Trimming left V 7 bases short and J 4 bases short, with 11 bases between. The CDR3 nucleotides read TGTGCCAGCACCTGGGCCAGATACAATGAGCAGTTCTTC. Amino acids: CASTWARYNEQFF.

The chain uses TRBV11-3 and TRBJ2-1; D gene ambiguous. V gave up 1 base and J gave up 9 bases, with 10 bases separating them. Germline V CDR1 and CDR2: SGHNT, YENEEA. CDR3 length equals 13 residues. The CDR3 loop reads CASSLGRVTEQFF. In DNA form, the CDR3 reads TGTGCCAGCAGCTTAGGACGTGTCACTGAGCAGTTCTTC.

About this clone: Within the sample, other DNA sequences also encode this same CDR3. The chain couples TRBV9 to TRBJ2-7; a weak D match, TRBD1 (5 bases). The CDR3 is 12 residues long. Germline V CDR1 and CDR2: SGDLS, YYNGEE. The germline V and J ends were trimmed by 4 bases and 2 bases, with 7 bases remaining between them. The CDR3 sequence: CASSPGTYEQYF. In DNA form, the CDR3 reads TGTGCCAGCAGCCCAGGGACCTACGAGCAGTACTTC.

The gene calls are TRBV6-5 and TRBJ1-5; no firm D call. CDR3 size: 13 residues. Trimming cost V 5 bases and J 7 bases, with 12 bases left between them. Germline values: CDR1 MNHEY, CDR2 SVGAGI. CDR3 nucleotides: TGTGCCAGCAGTCCCCTCCCCGTCCAGCCCCAGCATTTT. This encodes CASSPLPVQPQHF.

The table lists this clone with a count of one. The gene calls are TRBV13 and TRBJ2-2, with D possibly being TRBD2 (6 bases). Trimming took off 7 bases at V and 1 base at J, with 13 bases between the two ends. CDR1 PRHDT and CDR2 FYEKMQ come from the germline V gene (reference sequence). The CDR3 sequence is 15 residues long. CDR3 sequence: CASIAGRRNTGELFF. CDR3 DNA: TGTGCCAGCATCGCGGGACGCCGGAACACCGGGGAGCTGTTTTTT.

The V and J genes are TRBV2 and TRBJ2-4; 8 bases fit TRBD1. This CDR3 region has 10 residues. Trimming removed 4 bases from V and 16 bases from J; junction bases left unmatched: 3. Germline V CDR1 and CDR2: SNHLY, FYNNEI. The CDR3 here is CASSAGGDYF. The DNA of the CDR3 is TGTGCCAGCAGTGCAGGGGGCGACTACTTC.

V is TRBV28 and J is TRBJ2-7; 7 nucleotides line up with TRBD1. Germline CDR1 and CDR2: MDHEN and SYDVKM. The CDR3 totals 14 residues. The V segment lost 6 bases and the J segment 4 bases; nucleotides outside the gene matches: 9. The CDR3 DNA reads TGTGCCAGCAGCACCCCCCAACAGGGGTACGAGCAGTACTTC. Its translation: CASSTPQQGYEQYF.

This clone was detected only once. The chain carries TRBV29-1 and TRBJ1-5, with D unclear. The CDR3 covers 15 residues. Germline assignment: CDR1 SQVTM and CDR2 ANQGSEA. Trimming pared 5 bases from V and 5 bases from J, leaving 19 bases between. The CDR3 spells CSVTPAGEPDQPQHF. CDR3 coding DNA: TGCAGCGTTACGCCTGCCGGGGAGCCGGATCAGCCCCAGCATTTT.

This clone has only one observation. This chain links TRBV4-1 with TRBJ1-2; 7 nucleotides line up with TRBD1. V shed 0 bases, J shed 6 bases, and the junction held 4 bases outside the gene matches. The CDR3 length is 14 residues. CDR1 and CDR2 from the germline V gene are MGHRA and YSYEKL. CDR3 protein: CASSQDDRDDGYTF. CDR3 nucleotide sequence: TGCGCCAGCAGCCAAGACGACAGGGACGATGGCTACACCTTC.

This rearrangement joins TRBV11-2 to TRBJ2-7; 8 bases align to TRBD1. V lost 5 bases and J lost 1; bases outside the gene matches: 7. This CDR3 comprises 15 residues. Germline assignment: CDR1 SGHAT and CDR2 FQNNGV. This CDR3 reads CASSGRDRSSYEQYF. The CDR3 DNA reads as TGTGCCAGCAGCGGCCGGGACAGGTCTTCCTACGAGCAGTACTTC.

The chain couples TRBV6-1 to TRBJ2-7; the D call may be TRBD1 or TRBD2 (5 bases each). Trimming cost V 6 bases and J 0 bases, with 9 bases left between them. This CDR3 spans 13 amino acids. CDR1 MNHNS and CDR2 SASEGT come from the germline V gene. The CDR3 nucleotides read TGTGCCAGCAGGGGACCGAGCTCCTACGAGCAGTACTTC. Amino acids: CASRGPSSYEQYF.

The chain links TRBV15 to TRBJ1-5; TRBD1 aligns across 8 bases. Per the germline V gene, CDR1 is LNHNV and CDR2 is YYDKDF (reference sequence). The CDR3 is 15 residues long. Trimming removed 4 bases from V and 4 bases from J; junction bases left unmatched: 6. In DNA form, the CDR3 reads TGTGCCACCAGCACAGCAGGGGGCTGGAATCAGCCCCAGCATTTT. It yields the protein CATSTAGGWNQPQHF.

The rearrangement links TRBV28 to TRBJ2-1; 8 bases fit TRBD1. The V gene end was trimmed by 6 bases and the J gene end by 8 bases; junction bases not matched to a gene: 12. Germline values: CDR1 MDHEN, CDR2 SYDVKM. This CDR3 region has 15 residues. DNA for the CDR3: TGTGCCAGCAGGCCCGGGACAGGAAACCTGTATGAGCAGTTCTTC. Amino acids: CASRPGTGNLYEQFF.

V gene TRBV7-8 combines with J gene TRBJ2-7, with a tentative D call TRBD1 (5 bases). This CDR3 has 15 amino acids. V lost 2 bases and J lost 7, with 18 bases in between. Germline CDR1 SGHVS, CDR2 FQNEAQ. CDR3 protein: CASSLSGPYLSEQYF. Here the CDR3 DNA reads TGTGCCAGCAGCTTATCAGGGCCTTACCTTTCGGAGCAGTACTTC.

This sequence joins TRBV2 and TRBJ2-1; 10 nucleotides agree with TRBD2. The CDR3 has 15 residues. CDR1 is SNHLY and CDR2 is FYNNEI in the germline V gene. The J segment lost 5 bases and the V segment lost 6 bases, leaving 7 bases of the junction unmatched. The CDR3 DNA reads TGTGCCAGCAGCCCACTAGCGGGACTGGACAATGAGCAGTTCTTC. It codes for CASSPLAGLDNEQFF.

The rearrangement links TRBV27 to TRBJ2-7, with D possibly TRBD2 on 5 matching bases. The germline CDR1 and CDR2 sequences are MNHEY and SMNVEV (reference sequence). V was cut by 5 bases and J by 2 bases, with 13 bases left in between. This CDR3 is built from 14 residues. This CDR3 is CASSLGDAPYEQYF. The CDR3 nucleotides are TGTGCCAGCAGTCTGGGAGACGCCCCCTACGAGCAGTACTTC.